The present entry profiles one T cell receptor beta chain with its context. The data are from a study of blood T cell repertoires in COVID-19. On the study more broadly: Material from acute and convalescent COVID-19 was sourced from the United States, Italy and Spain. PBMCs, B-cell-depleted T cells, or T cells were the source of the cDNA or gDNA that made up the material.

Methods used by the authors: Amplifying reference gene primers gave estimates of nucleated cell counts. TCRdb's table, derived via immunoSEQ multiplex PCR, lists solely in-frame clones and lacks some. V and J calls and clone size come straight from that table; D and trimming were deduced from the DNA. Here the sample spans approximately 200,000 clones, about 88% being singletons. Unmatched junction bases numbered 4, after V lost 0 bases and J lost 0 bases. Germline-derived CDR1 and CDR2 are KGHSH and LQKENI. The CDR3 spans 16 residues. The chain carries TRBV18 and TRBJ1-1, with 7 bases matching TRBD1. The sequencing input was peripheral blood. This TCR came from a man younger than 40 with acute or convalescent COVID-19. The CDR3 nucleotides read TGTGCCAGCTCACCACCGGGACAGCACATGAACACTGAAGCTTTCTTT. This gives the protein CASSPPGQHMNTEAFF.